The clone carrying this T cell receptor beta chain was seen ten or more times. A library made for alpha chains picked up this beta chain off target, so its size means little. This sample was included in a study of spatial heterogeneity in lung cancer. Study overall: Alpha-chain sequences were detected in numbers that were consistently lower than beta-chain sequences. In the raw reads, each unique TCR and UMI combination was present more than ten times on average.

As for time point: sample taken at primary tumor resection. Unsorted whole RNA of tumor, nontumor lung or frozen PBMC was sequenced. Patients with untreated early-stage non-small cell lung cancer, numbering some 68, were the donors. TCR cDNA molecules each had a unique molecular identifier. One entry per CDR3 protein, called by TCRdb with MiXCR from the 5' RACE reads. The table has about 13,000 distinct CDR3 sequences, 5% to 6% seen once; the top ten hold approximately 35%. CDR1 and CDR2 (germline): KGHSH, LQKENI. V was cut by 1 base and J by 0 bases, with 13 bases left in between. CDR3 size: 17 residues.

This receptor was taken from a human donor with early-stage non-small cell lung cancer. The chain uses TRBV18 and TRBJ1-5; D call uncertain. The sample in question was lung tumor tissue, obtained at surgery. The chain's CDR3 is CASSPRPRTDSNQPQHF. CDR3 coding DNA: TGTGCCAGCTCACCACGTCCCAGGACGGATAGCAATCAGCCCCAGCATTTT. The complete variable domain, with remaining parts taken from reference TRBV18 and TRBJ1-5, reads NAGVMQNPRHLVRRRGQEARLRCSPMKGHSHVYWYRQLPEEGLKFMVYLQKENIIDESGMPKERFSAEFPKEGPSILRIQQVVRGDSAAYFCASSPRPRTDSNQPQHFGDGTRLSIL.